This T cell receptor beta chain was observed in a study of cytomegalovirus exposure and HLA in healthy donors. The PCR employed 60 Vbeta primers together with 13 Jbeta primers. Sequenced by immunoSEQ multiplex PCR; TCRdb stores in-frame clones only, minus some. The sample carries under 250,000 clones, approximately 80% recorded once. The CDR3 runs 14 residues. Germline V gene sequence: CDR1 SGDLS, CDR2 YYNGEE. Trimming took 4 bases from V and 2 from J; bases not matched to a gene: 6. This receptor was identified in a boy aged 2 to 9 in good health and CMV-seronegative. The chain recombines TRBV9 with TRBJ2-7, with 7 bases that match TRBD2. Sequencing input: PBMCs. The CDR3 bases are TGTGCCAGCAGCTCTCGCGGGGGACCCTACGAGCAGTACTTC. This sequence encodes CASSSRGGPYEQYF.